The present TCR beta chain was sequenced within a study of neurological immune-mediated disorders. A single record per CDR3 protein comes from TCRdb applying MiXCR to the 5' RACE reads. The sample lists roughly 40,000 distinct CDR3 sequences, about 2.3% occurring once. The CDR3 consists of 13 residues. Germline V gene lookup returns CDR1 SGHDT and CDR2 YYEEEE. Trimming stripped 2 bases from V and 5 bases from J, with 10 bases between. This clonotype was found a few times. A much larger clone sits a single nucleotide away, making a read error possible. The V and J genes are TRBV5-6 and TRBJ1-1; D is uncertain. The TCR was taken from a man between 45 and 60 years old with multiple sclerosis. Input material: PBMCs. The CDR3 nucleotides read TGTGCCAGCAGCTTCAAGCCGGGGACTGAAGCTTTCTTT. Its translation: CASSFKPGTEAFF. The full variable domain, in which reference TRBV5-6 and TRBJ1-1 provide the parts outside the CDR3, is DAGVTQSPTHLIKTRGQQVTLRCSPKSGHDTVSWYQQALGQGPQFIFQYYEEEERQRGNFPDRFSGHQFPNYSSELNVNALLLGDSALYLCASSFKPGTEAFFGQGTRLTVV.